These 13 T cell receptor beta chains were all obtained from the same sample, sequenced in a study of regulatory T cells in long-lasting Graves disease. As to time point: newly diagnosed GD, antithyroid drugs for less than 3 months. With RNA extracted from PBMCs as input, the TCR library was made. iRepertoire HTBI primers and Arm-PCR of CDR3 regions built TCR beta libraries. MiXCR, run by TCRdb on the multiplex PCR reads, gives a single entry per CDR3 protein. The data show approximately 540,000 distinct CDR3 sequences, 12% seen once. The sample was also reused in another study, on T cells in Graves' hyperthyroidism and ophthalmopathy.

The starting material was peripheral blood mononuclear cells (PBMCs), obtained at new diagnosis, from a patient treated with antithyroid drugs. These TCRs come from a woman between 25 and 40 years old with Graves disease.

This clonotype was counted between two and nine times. The CDR3 reads CASSPWWTSSHEQYF. In DNA form, the CDR3 reads TGCGCCAGCAGCCCGTGGTGGACCTCTAGCCACGAGCAGTACTTC. This chain joins TRBV4-1 and TRBJ2-7; D possibly corresponds to TRBD2 (5 bases). V was cut by 4 bases and J by 5 bases, with 18 bases left in between. This CDR3 is built from 15 residues. The germline V gene has CDR1 MGHRA and CDR2 YSYEKL.

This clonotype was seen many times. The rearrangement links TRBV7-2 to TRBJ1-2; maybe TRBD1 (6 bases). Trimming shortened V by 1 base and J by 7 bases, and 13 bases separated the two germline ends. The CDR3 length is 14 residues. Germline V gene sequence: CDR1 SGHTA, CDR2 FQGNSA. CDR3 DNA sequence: TGTGCCAGCAGCTTAGATTACAGGGCGAGTGGCTACACCTTC. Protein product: CASSLDYRASGYTF.

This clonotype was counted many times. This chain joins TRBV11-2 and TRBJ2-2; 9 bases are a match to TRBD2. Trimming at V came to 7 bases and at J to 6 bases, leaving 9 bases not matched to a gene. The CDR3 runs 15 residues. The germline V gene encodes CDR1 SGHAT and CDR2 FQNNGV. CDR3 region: CASNTPGTSPGELFF. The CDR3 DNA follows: TGTGCCAGCAACACTCCCGGGACTAGCCCCGGGGAGCTGTTTTTT.

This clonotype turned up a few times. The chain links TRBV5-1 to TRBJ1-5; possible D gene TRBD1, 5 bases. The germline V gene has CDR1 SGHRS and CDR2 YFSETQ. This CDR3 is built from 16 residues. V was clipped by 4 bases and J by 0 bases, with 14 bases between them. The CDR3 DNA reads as TGCGCCAGCAGCCCCACAGGAATCCTTAGCAATCAGCCCCAGCATTTT. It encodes CASSPTGILSNQPQHF.

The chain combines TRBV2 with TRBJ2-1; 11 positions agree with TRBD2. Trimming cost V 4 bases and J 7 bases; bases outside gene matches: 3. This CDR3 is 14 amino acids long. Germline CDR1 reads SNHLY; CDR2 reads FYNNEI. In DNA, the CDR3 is TGTGCCAGCAGTGGGGGACTAGCGGCGAATGAGCAGTTCTTC. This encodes CASSGGLAANEQFF.

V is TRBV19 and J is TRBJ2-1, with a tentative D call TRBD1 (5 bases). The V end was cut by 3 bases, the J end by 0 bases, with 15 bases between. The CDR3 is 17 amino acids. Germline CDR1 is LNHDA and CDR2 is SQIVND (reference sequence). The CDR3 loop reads CASSIRGLSSSYNEQFF. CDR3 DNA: TGTGCCAGTAGTATTAGGGGCCTTTCCTCCTCCTACAATGAGCAGTTCTTC.

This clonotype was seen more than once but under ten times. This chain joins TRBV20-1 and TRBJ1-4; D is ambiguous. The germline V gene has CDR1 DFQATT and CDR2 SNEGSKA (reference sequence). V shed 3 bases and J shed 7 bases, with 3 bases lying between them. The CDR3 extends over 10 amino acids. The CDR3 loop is CSARGEKLFF. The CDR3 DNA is TGCAGTGCTAGGGGTGAAAAACTGTTTTTT.

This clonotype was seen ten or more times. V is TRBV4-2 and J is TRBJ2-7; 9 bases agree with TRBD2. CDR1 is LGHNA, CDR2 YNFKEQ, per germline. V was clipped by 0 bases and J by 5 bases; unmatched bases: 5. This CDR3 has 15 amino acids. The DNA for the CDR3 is TGTGCCAGCAGCCAAGACTTCGGGACTAGCAACGAGCAGTACTTC. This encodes CASSQDFGTSNEQYF.

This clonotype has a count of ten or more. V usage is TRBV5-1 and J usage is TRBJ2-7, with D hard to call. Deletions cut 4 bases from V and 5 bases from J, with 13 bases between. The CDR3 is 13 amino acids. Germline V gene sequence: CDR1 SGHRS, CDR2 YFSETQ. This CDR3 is CASSQRVSDEQYF. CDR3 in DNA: TGCGCCAGCAGCCAAAGGGTCTCGGACGAGCAGTACTTC.

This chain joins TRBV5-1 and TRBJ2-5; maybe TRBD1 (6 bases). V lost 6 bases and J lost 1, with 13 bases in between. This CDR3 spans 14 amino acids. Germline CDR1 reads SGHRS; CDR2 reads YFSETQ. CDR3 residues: CASKKDRSQETQYF. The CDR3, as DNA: TGCGCCAGCAAGAAGGACAGATCCCAAGAGACCCAGTACTTC.

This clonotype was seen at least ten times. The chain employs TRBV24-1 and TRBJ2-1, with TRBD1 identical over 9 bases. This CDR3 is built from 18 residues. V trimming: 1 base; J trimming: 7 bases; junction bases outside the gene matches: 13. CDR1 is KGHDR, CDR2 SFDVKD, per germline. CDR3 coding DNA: TGTGCCACCAGTGATTTCAGCCCGGGACAGGGTCTCGGGAATGAGCAGTTCTTC. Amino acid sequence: CATSDFSPGQGLGNEQFF.

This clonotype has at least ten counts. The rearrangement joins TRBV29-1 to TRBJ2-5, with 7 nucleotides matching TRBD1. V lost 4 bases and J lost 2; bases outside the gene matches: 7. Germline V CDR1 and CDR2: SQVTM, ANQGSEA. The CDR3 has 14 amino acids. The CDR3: CSVAPWGQQETQYF. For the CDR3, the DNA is TGCAGCGTTGCTCCGTGGGGACAGCAAGAGACCCAGTACTTC.

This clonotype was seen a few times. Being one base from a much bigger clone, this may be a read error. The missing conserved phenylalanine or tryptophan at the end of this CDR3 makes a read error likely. The CDR3 nucleotides are TGTGCCAGCAGCTTAGATTTGGGCGAGCAGTACCTC. Its translation is CASSLDLGEQYL. This rearrangement joins TRBV11-2 to TRBJ2-7, with D unresolved. V dropped 0 bases and J dropped 6 bases, with 6 bases sitting between them. Germline V gene sequence: CDR1 SGHAT, CDR2 FQNNGV. The CDR3 extends over 12 amino acids.